Detailed here is one T cell receptor beta chain. Germline-derived CDR1 and CDR2 are GTSNPN and SVGIG (reference sequence). The CDR3 extends over 15 amino acids. V gave up 4 bases and J gave up 0 bases, with 13 bases separating them. The sample comes from a study of blood T cell repertoires in COVID-19. Study in general: Sample material is recorded as cDNA or gDNA derived from T cells, B-cell-depleted T cells, or PBMCs.

Only in-frame clones appear in the TCRdb table, and some are missing; sequencing was by immunoSEQ multiplex PCR. This sample has a few hundred thousand clones; over 75% occur once, and the top ten carry around 6.8%. While infection was still active, Seattle patients were enrolled and then followed longitudinally. Sequenced: peripheral blood. This chain connects TRBV30 to TRBJ1-3; no definite D call. The source of this sequence is a woman aged 25 to 39 with COVID-19, enrolled during active disease. The CDR3, as DNA: TGTGCCTGGACTCAGGACTCCGTCTCTGGAAACACCATATATTTT. It specifies CAWTQDSVSGNTIYF.